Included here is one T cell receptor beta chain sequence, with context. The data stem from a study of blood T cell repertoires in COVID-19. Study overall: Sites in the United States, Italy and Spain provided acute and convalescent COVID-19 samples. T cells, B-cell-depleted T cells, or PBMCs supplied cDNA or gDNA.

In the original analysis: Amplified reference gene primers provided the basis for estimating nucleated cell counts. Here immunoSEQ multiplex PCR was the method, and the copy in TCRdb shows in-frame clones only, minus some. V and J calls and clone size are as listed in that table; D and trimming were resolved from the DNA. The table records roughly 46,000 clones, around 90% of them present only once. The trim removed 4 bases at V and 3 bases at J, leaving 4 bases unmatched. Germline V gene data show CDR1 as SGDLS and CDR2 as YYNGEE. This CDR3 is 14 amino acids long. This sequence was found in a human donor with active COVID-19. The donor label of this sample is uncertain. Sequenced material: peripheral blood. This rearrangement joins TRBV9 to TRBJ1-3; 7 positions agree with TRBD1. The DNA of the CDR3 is TGTGCCAGCAGCCTGGGACAGAGTGGAAACACCATATATTTT. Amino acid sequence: CASSLGQSGNTIYF.